This TCR beta chain appears in the sequencing data of a study of blood T cell repertoires in COVID-19. This CDR3 is built from 14 residues. V lost 1 base and J lost 7; bases outside the gene matches: 6. The germline V gene encodes CDR1 LGHDT and CDR2 YNNKEL (reference sequence). Produced via immunoSEQ multiplex PCR; TCRdb's table is partial and in-frame only. The sample includes about 50,000 clones, just over 85% of them seen just once. The source material was peripheral blood. The receptor was isolated from a man aged 65 to 85 with acute or convalescent COVID-19. The J gene is TRBJ1-2, the V gene TRBV3-1 (or the pseudogene TRBV3-2), with TRBD1 identical over 7 bases. In DNA form, the CDR3 reads TGTGCCAGCAGCCAAGGAGGGCAGGGGGGTGGCTACACCTTC. Translating gives CASSQGGQGGGYTF.